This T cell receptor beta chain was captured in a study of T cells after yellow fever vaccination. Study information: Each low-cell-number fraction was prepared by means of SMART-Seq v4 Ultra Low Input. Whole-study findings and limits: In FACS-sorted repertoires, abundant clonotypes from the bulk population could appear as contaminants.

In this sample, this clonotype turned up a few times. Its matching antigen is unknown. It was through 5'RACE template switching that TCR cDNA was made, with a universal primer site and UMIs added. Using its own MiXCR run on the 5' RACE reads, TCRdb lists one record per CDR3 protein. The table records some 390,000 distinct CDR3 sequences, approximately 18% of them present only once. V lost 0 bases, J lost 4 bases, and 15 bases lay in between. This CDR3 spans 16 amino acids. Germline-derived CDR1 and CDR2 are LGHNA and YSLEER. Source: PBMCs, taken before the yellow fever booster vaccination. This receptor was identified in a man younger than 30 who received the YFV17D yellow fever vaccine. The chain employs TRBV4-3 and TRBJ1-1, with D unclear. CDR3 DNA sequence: TGCGCCAGCAGCCAAGATCGCCAGGTGGCGGGCACTGAAGCTTTCTTT. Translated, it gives CASSQDRQVAGTEAFF.